The following is a T cell receptor beta chain sequence with its context. Its antigen is not known. Germline is not matched at one junction end, which may reflect a read error. The record originates from a study of Graves' ophthalmopathy and Graves' hyperthyroidism. Broader study findings: In blood appeared most of the expanded thyroid clonotypes whose frequency exceeded 0.001.

Investigators amplified TCR beta CDR3 regions from RNA transcripts. HTBI-primed first-round RT-PCR preceded second-round multiplex PCR. TCRdb reprocessed the multiplex PCR reads via MiXCR and lists one record per CDR3 protein. In the table there are 40,000 to 45,000 distinct CDR3 sequences, under 65% of which are singletons. Germline lookup yields CDR1 SEHNR and CDR2 FQNEAQ (reference sequence). The CDR3 has 14 residues. Ophthalmopathy in the donors was of moderate-to-severe activity, with CAS ≥3, NOSPECS ≥4 and duration under 3 months. The specimen was peripheral blood. V is TRBV7-9 and J is TRBJ2-5, with TRBD1 as a possible D gene (8 bases). The TCR comes from an adult man with Graves' ophthalmopathy. The CDR3 region has the DNA TGTGCCAGCGCAGACAGGGGAGGGCAAGAGACCCAATACTTC. It codes for CASADRGGQETQYF.